This T cell receptor (beta chain) is drawn from a study of identical twins. This CDR3 is built from 13 residues. Trimming took 3 bases from V and 1 from J, leaving 8 bases between them. Germline CDR1 reads SQVTM; CDR2 reads ANQGSEA. Study-wide points: There was more out-of-frame TCR alpha sharing in monozygotic twins than models estimated. Excess sharing between twins was weaker in beta out-of-frame sequences.

In every case, the donor was a healthy Caucasian. This clonotype was counted many times. Its antigen is undetermined. A universal primer site was created by template switching, with the cDNA bearing unique molecular identifiers. TCRdb independently ran MiXCR on the 5' RACE reads; one entry per CDR3 protein. The table has 700,000 to 950,000 distinct CDR3 sequences, roughly an eighth seen once. These data were likewise used in another study, on yellow fever vaccine responses in identical twins.

This clonotype was obtained from a woman younger than 30 in good health. This chain joins TRBV29-1 and TRBJ2-3, with D uncertain. The sequenced sample was PBMCs. This chain's CDR3 is CSVDLTGTDTQYF. As DNA, the CDR3 is TGCAGCGTTGACCTAACCGGCACAGATACGCAGTATTTT.